Below are 32 T cell receptor beta chains sequenced from a single sample in a study of CD8 T cells in Susac syndrome. Reverse transcription of about 0.45 to 1 ug RNA was carried out with random hexamers. MiXCR was run by TCRdb on the immunoSEQ multiplex PCR reads, yielding one entry per CDR3 protein. Among fewer than 200,000 distinct CDR3 sequences listed, approximately 94% were seen once. The sequenced sample was CD4+ T cells from PBMCs. The receptors were sampled from a human donor in good health.

This clonotype was seen a single time. The V and J genes are TRBV7-9 and TRBJ2-3, with TRBD1 matching over 8 bases. This CDR3 is built from 17 residues. Per germline, CDR1 SEHNR and CDR2 FQNEAQ (reference sequence). Trimming at V came to 7 bases and at J to 4 bases, leaving 16 bases not matched to a gene. CDR3 sequence: CASTSIQGQVSPDTQYF. CDR3 nucleotides: TGTGCCAGCACCAGTATCCAGGGACAGGTCTCGCCAGATACGCAGTATTTT.

This chain connects TRBV5-1 to TRBJ2-2, with D maybe TRBD1 (6 bases). The CDR3 covers 14 residues. Germline CDR1 SGHRS, CDR2 YFSETQ. Trimming shortened V by 4 bases and J by 5 bases, and 12 bases separated the two germline ends. CDR3 protein: CASSPTGDTGELFF. CDR3 in DNA: TGCGCCAGCAGCCCGACAGGAGATACCGGGGAGCTGTTTTTT.

CDR3 bases: TGTGCCACCAGCAGAGATAGGGGTAGCGGGTGTTACGAGCAGTTCTTC. It translates to CATSRDRGSGCYEQFF. The chain joins TRBV15 to TRBJ2-1; 7 bases line up with TRBD2. V lost 0 bases to trimming and J lost 10 bases; unmatched junction nucleotides: 12. CDR1 is LNHNV, CDR2 YYDKDF, per germline (reference sequence). This CDR3 contains 16 residues.

The chain is built from TRBV10-1 and TRBJ1-1, with D perhaps TRBD1 (6 bases). The length of the CDR3 is 14 residues. The germline V gene has CDR1 WNHNN and CDR2 SYGVQD (reference sequence). Trimming stripped 7 bases from V and 1 base from J, with 13 bases between. The CDR3 loop is CASTYPDRNTEAFF. CDR3 DNA: TGCGCCAGCACTTACCCGGACAGGAACACTGAAGCTTTCTTT.

The V call is TRBV11-2, the J call TRBJ2-4, with a possible D match to TRBD1 (5 bases). This CDR3 is 16 amino acids long. Germline V gene sequence: CDR1 SGHAT, CDR2 FQNNGV. V lost 1 base to trimming and J lost 6 bases, with 16 bases between them. The DNA for the CDR3 is TGTGCCAGCAGCTTAGGTGGCAGGGTTAGTTCAAACATTCAGTACTTC. Amino acid sequence: CASSLGGRVSSNIQYF.

V usage is TRBV29-1 and J usage is TRBJ2-5, with D tentatively TRBD2 (5 bases). V was clipped by 3 bases and J by 4 bases, with 15 bases between them. The CDR3 covers 14 residues. Germline assignment: CDR1 SQVTM and CDR2 ANQGSEA. CDR3 amino acids: CSVDTPWTGETQYF. The DNA for the CDR3 is TGCAGCGTTGACACCCCATGGACTGGAGAGACCCAGTACTTC. The whole variable domain, filled in from reference TRBV29-1 and TRBJ2-5, reads SAVISQKPSRDICQRGTSLTIQCQVDSQVTMMFWYRQQPGQSLTLIATANQGSEATYESGFVIDKFPISRPNLTFSTLTVSNMSPEDSSIYLCSVDTPWTGETQYFGPGTRLLVL.

This chain connects TRBV20-1 to TRBJ1-5, with D perhaps TRBD1 (5 bases). In germline, CDR1 is DFQATT, CDR2 SNEGSKA (reference sequence). Trimming removed 0 bases from V and 3 bases from J, with 15 bases in between. The CDR3 length is 16 residues. The CDR3 loop reads CSARDWQGLNNQPQHF. The CDR3 region has the DNA TGCAGTGCTAGAGATTGGCAGGGCTTGAACAATCAGCCCCAGCATTTT.

V is TRBV19 and J is TRBJ2-1; D is unclear. With 7 bases removed from V and 2 bases from J, the gap between germline ends came to 12 bases. The germline V gene encodes CDR1 LNHDA and CDR2 SQIVND (reference sequence). This CDR3 has 14 amino acids. CDR3 sequence (DNA): TGTGCCAGTACGCGGCGGCCACCCTACAATGAGCAGTTCTTC. This sequence encodes CASTRRPPYNEQFF. The full variable domain, in which reference TRBV19 and TRBJ2-1 provide the parts outside the CDR3, is DGGITQSPKYLFRKEGQNVTLSCEQNLNHDAMYWYRQDPGQGLRLIYYSQIVNDFQKGDIAEGYSVSREKKESFPLTVTSAQKNPTAFYLCASTRRPPYNEQFFGPGTRLTVL.

This clonotype was detected once. The chain links TRBV10-3 to TRBJ2-1; 12 nucleotides line up with TRBD2. In germline, CDR1 is ENHRY, CDR2 SYGVKD. Losses at the gene ends were 10 bases for V and 4 bases for J; bases not matched to a gene: 5. The CDR3 consists of 14 residues. The CDR3 spells CATLAGGPYNEQFF. In DNA form, the CDR3 reads TGTGCCACCCTAGCGGGGGGGCCTTACAATGAGCAGTTCTTC.

The rearrangement joins TRBV13 to TRBJ2-7, with 13 bases that match TRBD2. With 5 bases clipped from V and 5 bases from J, the junction kept 12 bases outside the gene matches. The germline V gene encodes CDR1 PRHDT and CDR2 FYEKMQ (reference sequence). The CDR3 extends over 17 amino acids. The CDR3 is CASSVRLTSGGANEQYV. Written as DNA, the CDR3 is TGTGCCAGCAGCGTAAGATTAACTAGCGGGGGGGCCAACGAGCAGTACGTC.

V is TRBV29-1 and J is TRBJ1-1; D is perhaps TRBD1 (5 bases). There are 12 residues in the CDR3. Germline assignment: CDR1 SQVTM and CDR2 ANQGSEA. V lost 8 bases, J lost 7 bases, and 17 bases lay in between. CDR3 region: CSTNHPGSEAFF. CDR3 nucleotide sequence: TGCAGCACTAACCACCCAGGGAGTGAAGCTTTCTTT.

Points on this clonotype: Likely a read error: the CDR3 ends without its conserved phenylalanine or tryptophan. The rearrangement joins TRBV19 to TRBJ2-7; TRBD2 agrees at 7 bases. In germline, CDR1 is LNHDA, CDR2 SQIVND (reference sequence). This CDR3 has 10 amino acids. In DNA form, the CDR3 reads TGCCGGGGGGACTACCACGAGCAGTACTCC. Amino acids: CRGDYHEQYS.

The genes are TRBV7-2 and TRBJ1-5; 7 nucleotides match TRBD1. The V gene's germline CDR1 is SGHTA and CDR2 FQGNSA. J lost 3 bases, V lost 5 bases, and 4 bases had no gene match. The CDR3 is 14 residues long. The CDR3 DNA is TGTGCCAGCAGCCACGGGACAGACAATCAGCCCCAGCATTTT. Protein sequence: CASSHGTDNQPQHF.

The chain carries TRBV6-6 and TRBJ2-7; D remains ambiguous. V was trimmed by 6 bases and J by 4 bases, leaving 13 bases between them. Germline assignment: CDR1 MNHNY and CDR2 SVGAGI (reference sequence). CDR3 size: 13 residues. CDR3 region: CASSYLIEYEQYV. The CDR3, as DNA: TGTGCCAGCAGCTACCTCATAGAATACGAGCAGTACGTC.

The rearrangement links TRBV4-1 to TRBJ2-3; TRBD1 or TRBD2 may be the D gene (6 bases each). The CDR3 has 16 residues. The V end lost 4 bases, the J end lost 4 bases, and 18 bases lay between the germline ends. Per the germline V gene, CDR1 is MGHRA and CDR2 is YSYEKL. CDR3 sequence reads: CASSPRGQGGPDTQYF. CDR3 DNA: TGCGCCAGCAGCCCCCGGGGGCAGGGCGGCCCAGATACGCAGTATTTT.

The gene calls are TRBV2 and TRBJ2-6, with TRBD2 matching over 8 bases. The J segment lost 1 base and the V segment lost 2 bases, leaving 1 base of the junction unmatched. Germline V gives CDR1 SNHLY, CDR2 FYNNEI. CDR3 length: 16 residues. The CDR3 is CASSESGGSGANVLTF. In nucleotides, the CDR3 is TGTGCCAGCAGTGAATCGGGGGGGTCTGGGGCCAACGTCCTGACTTTC.

The V gene is TRBV19, the J gene TRBJ2-5, with unresolved D. CDR3 length: 17 residues. From germline, CDR1 is LNHDA and CDR2 SQIVND (reference sequence). Trimming stripped 0 bases from V and 5 bases from J, with 19 bases between. For the CDR3, the DNA is TGTGCCAGTAGTATAGATCGGGCGCCTCAACCCCGGGAGACCCAGTACTTC. Translating it yields CASSIDRAPQPRETQYF.

In this sample, this clonotype turned up a few times. The chain joins TRBV4-1 to TRBJ1-6, with 9 bases identical to TRBD1. The J segment lost 7 bases and the V segment lost 8 bases, leaving 12 bases of the junction unmatched. The CDR3 has 16 residues. CDR1 MGHRA and CDR2 YSYEKL come from the germline V gene. CDR3 region: CASGSQSGTGNSPLHF. DNA for the CDR3: TGCGCCAGCGGGAGTCAGTCGGGGACAGGGAATTCACCCCTCCACTTT.

The chain has TRBV7-2 and TRBJ1-6, with 7 bases aligning to TRBD1. This CDR3 spans 15 amino acids. J was trimmed by 6 bases and V by 4 bases; bases with no gene match: 6. The germline V gene has CDR1 SGHTA and CDR2 FQGNSA. The CDR3 loop reads CASSYRQGSNSPLHF. In DNA, the CDR3 is TGTGCCAGCAGCTACCGACAGGGTAGTAATTCACCCCTCCACTTT.

The chain is built from TRBV20-1 and TRBJ1-4, with TRBD1 matching 8 bases. This CDR3 comprises 14 residues. With 5 bases clipped from V and 0 bases from J, the junction kept 2 bases outside the gene matches. Germline CDR1 and CDR2: DFQATT and SNEGSKA (reference sequence). The CDR3 nucleotides are TGCAGTGCTGCGGACAGGGCAACTAATGAAAAACTGTTTTTT. Amino acids: CSAADRATNEKLFF.

This chain uses TRBV7-9 with TRBJ1-5, with D possibly being TRBD1 (6 bases). CDR1 SEHNR and CDR2 FQNEAQ come from the germline V gene (reference sequence). V lost 3 bases and J lost 4, with 7 bases in between. This CDR3 comprises 13 residues. DNA for the CDR3: TGTGCCAGCAGCTTTGGGACAAATCAGCCCCAGCATTTT. Translated: CASSFGTNQPQHF. Full variable domain (outside the CDR3, taken from reference TRBV7-9 and TRBJ1-5): DTGVSQNPRHKITKRGQNVTFRCDPISEHNRLYWYRQTLGQGPEFLTYFQNEAQLEKSRLLSDRFSAERPKGSFSTLEIQRTEQGDSAMYLCASSFGTNQPQHFGDGTRLSIL.

The V gene is TRBV12-3 or TRBV12-4, the J gene TRBJ2-4, with a possible D match to TRBD1 (6 bases). V was cut by 4 bases and J by 9 bases, with 7 bases left in between. This CDR3 contains 11 residues. CDR3 residues: CASSSQGIQYF. The CDR3 nucleotides read TGTGCCAGCAGTTCACAGGGCATTCAGTACTTC.

The rearrangement links TRBV7-2 to TRBJ2-7; perhaps TRBD1 as D (6 bases). The V end lost 1 base, the J end lost 6 bases, and 10 bases lay between the germline ends. This CDR3 contains 13 residues. From germline, CDR1 is SGHTA and CDR2 FQGNSA. This CDR3 reads CASSLGGQFEQYF. The CDR3 DNA sequence: TGTGCCAGCAGCTTAGGGGGGCAATTCGAGCAGTACTTC.

The rearrangement uses TRBV29-1 and TRBJ2-6, with D unresolved. CDR3 length equals 12 residues. Trimming took 4 bases from V and 4 from J, leaving 5 bases between them. Per the germline V gene, CDR1 is SQVTM and CDR2 is ANQGSEA. This CDR3 reads CSVGGGANVLTF. CDR3 DNA: TGCAGCGTTGGTGGCGGGGCCAACGTCCTGACTTTC.

The J gene is TRBJ2-5, the V gene TRBV5-1; 7 nucleotides agree with TRBD2. The CDR3 sequence is 15 residues long. Trimming took 6 bases from V and 2 from J; bases not matched to a gene: 10. Germline assignment: CDR1 SGHRS and CDR2 YFSETQ. The DNA of the CDR3 is TGCGCCAGCACCTCTCTCCAAGCGGGGCAAGAGACCCAGTACTTC. This sequence encodes CASTSLQAGQETQYF.

The rearrangement links TRBV5-1 to TRBJ1-1; TRBD1 aligns across 12 bases. The V gene end was trimmed by 4 bases and the J gene end by 7 bases; junction bases not matched to a gene: 8. From germline, CDR1 is SGHRS and CDR2 YFSETQ. The CDR3 covers 15 residues. The CDR3 here is CASSVAGTGGGEAFF. CDR3 nucleotide sequence: TGCGCCAGCAGCGTAGCAGGGACAGGGGGCGGTGAAGCTTTCTTT.

This chain joins TRBV20-1 and TRBJ2-5; 8 nucleotides line up with TRBD2. CDR3 length equals 15 residues. The germline CDR1 and CDR2 sequences are DFQATT and SNEGSKA (reference sequence). The V gene end was trimmed by 3 bases and the J gene end by 5 bases; junction bases not matched to a gene: 11. The CDR3 sequence: CSASVQTGGVETQYF. In nucleotides, the CDR3 is TGCAGTGCTAGTGTACAAACGGGGGGGGTGGAGACCCAGTACTTC.

V is TRBV3-1 and J is TRBJ2-1, with D hard to call. This CDR3 is built from 13 residues. Germline loops: CDR1 LGHDT, CDR2 YNNKEL (reference sequence). V lost 7 bases and J lost 5, with 12 bases in between. CDR3 region: CASKLSPHNEQFF. CDR3 DNA sequence: TGTGCCAGCAAATTATCACCTCACAATGAGCAGTTCTTC.

The chain links TRBV5-1 to TRBJ2-3; the match to TRBD2 covers 9 bases. The ends lost 3 bases at V and 5 bases at J; junction bases unmatched: 10. Germline values: CDR1 SGHRS, CDR2 YFSETQ. The CDR3 contains 16 residues. The CDR3, as DNA: TGCGCCAGCAGCTCTTCAGGCGGGGGGGCCATAGATACGCAGTATTTT. Encoded protein: CASSSSGGGAIDTQYF.

This rearrangement joins TRBV4-2 to TRBJ2-3; 9 bases map to TRBD1. Losses at the gene ends were 0 bases for V and 0 bases for J; bases not matched to a gene: 10. Per the germline V gene, CDR1 is LGHNA and CDR2 is YNFKEQ. This CDR3 region has 19 residues. DNA of the CDR3: TGTGCCAGCAGCCAAGAAGGTTCAGCCGGGACAGGGAGCACAGATACGCAGTATTTT. It is translated as CASSQEGSAGTGSTDTQYF.

This clonotype was picked up a small number of times. The chain uses TRBV12-3 or TRBV12-4 and TRBJ1-1; D ambiguous. This CDR3 spans 10 amino acids. Trimming removed 0 bases at V and 11 bases at J, with 4 bases between. As DNA, the CDR3 is TGTGCCAGCAGTTTAGCCACGGCTTTCTTT. This sequence encodes CASSLATAFF.

The chain joins TRBV19 to TRBJ2-7; D possibly matches TRBD1 or TRBD2 (5 bases each). The CDR3 contains 12 residues. V dropped 4 bases and J dropped 5 bases, with 9 bases sitting between them. Germline V gives CDR1 LNHDA, CDR2 SQIVND (reference sequence). The CDR3 region has the DNA TGTGCCAGTAGTAGGCCGGGACACGAGCAGTACTTC. Amino acids: CASSRPGHEQYF. The full variable domain, in which reference TRBV19 and TRBJ2-7 provide the parts outside the CDR3, is DGGITQSPKYLFRKEGQNVTLSCEQNLNHDAMYWYRQDPGQGLRLIYYSQIVNDFQKGDIAEGYSVSREKKESFPLTVTSAQKNPTAFYLCASSRPGHEQYFGPGTRLTVT.